In its sample, the clone carrying this T cell receptor beta chain was seen a few times. The data were produced by immunoSEQ multiplex PCR, yet TCRdb's version contains in-frame clones alone and is incomplete. The data contain 150,000 to 250,000 clones, 55% to 85% of them singletons. This sample stems from a study of cytotoxic CD8 clonotypes in ibrutinib-treated CLL. V lost 0 bases, J lost 3 bases, and 6 bases lay in between. Looked up from germline, CDR1 is SGHRS and CDR2 is YFSETQ. The CDR3 is made up of 13 amino acids. The chain couples TRBV5-1 to TRBJ1-2; D uncertain. This sequence was found in a human donor with chronic lymphocytic leukemia. The sequences come from PBMCs, collected after 24 months of ibrutinib treatment. CDR3 DNA: TGCGCCAGCAGCTTGGTTGGGGACTATGGCTACACCTTC. Amino acids: CASSLVGDYGYTF.